The T cell receptor beta chain under discussion was sequenced for a study of blood T cell repertoires in COVID-19. Study-level background: Whether acute or convalescent, the COVID-19 samples came from the United States, Italy and Spain. T cells, B-cell-depleted T cells, or PBMCs provided the cDNA or gDNA that served as material.

Clones were read by immunoSEQ multiplex PCR, and TCRdb kept only the in-frame ones, dropping some. The sample contains about 210,000 clones, about 91% of which appear only once. The CDR3 covers 14 residues. V was trimmed by 4 bases and J by 8 bases, leaving 18 bases between them. CDR1 is SGDLS and CDR2 is YYNGEE in the germline V gene. This chain connects TRBV9 to TRBJ1-1; D might be TRBD1 (6 bases). The clonotype originates from a man in his thirties or forties with acute or convalescent COVID-19. Sequencing was done on a sample of peripheral blood. The CDR3 region is CASSPLGGASEAFF. CDR3 DNA: TGTGCCAGCAGCCCCCTTGGGGGGGCGTCGGAAGCTTTCTTT.